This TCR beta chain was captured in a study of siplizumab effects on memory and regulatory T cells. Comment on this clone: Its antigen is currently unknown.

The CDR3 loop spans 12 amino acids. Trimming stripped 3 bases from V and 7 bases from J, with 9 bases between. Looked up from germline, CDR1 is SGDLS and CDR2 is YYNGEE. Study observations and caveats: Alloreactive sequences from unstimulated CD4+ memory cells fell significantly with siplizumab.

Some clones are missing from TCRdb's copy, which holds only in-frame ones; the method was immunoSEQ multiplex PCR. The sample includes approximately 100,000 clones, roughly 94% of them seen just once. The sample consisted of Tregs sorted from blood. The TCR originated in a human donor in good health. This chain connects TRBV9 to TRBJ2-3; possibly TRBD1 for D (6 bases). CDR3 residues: CASSETGYTQYF. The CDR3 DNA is TGTGCCAGCAGCGAAACAGGGTATACGCAGTATTTT. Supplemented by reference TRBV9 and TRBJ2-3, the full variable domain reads DSGVTQTPKHLITATGQRVTLRCSPRSGDLSVYWYQQSLDQGLQFLIQYYNGEERAKGNILERFSAQQFPDLHSELNLSSLELGDSALYFCASSETGYTQYFGPGTRLTVL.